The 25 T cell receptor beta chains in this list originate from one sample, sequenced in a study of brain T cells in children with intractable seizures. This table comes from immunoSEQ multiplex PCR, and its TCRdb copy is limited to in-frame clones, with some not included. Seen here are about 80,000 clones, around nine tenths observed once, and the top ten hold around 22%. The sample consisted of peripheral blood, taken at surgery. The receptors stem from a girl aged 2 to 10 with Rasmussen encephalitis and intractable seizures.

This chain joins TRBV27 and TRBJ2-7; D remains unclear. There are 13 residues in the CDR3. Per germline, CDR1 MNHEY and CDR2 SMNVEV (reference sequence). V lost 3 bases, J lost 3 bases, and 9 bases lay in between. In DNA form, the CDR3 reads TGTGCCAGCAGTTTGGCAGCACACTACGAGCAGTACTTC. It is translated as CASSLAAHYEQYF.

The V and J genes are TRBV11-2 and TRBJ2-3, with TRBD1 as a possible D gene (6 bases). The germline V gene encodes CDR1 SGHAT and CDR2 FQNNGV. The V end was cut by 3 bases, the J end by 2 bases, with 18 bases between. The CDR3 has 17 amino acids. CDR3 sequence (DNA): TGTGCCAGCAGCTTCCTCCCAGGGGACACCGACACAGATACGCAGTATTTT. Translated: CASSFLPGDTDTDTQYF.

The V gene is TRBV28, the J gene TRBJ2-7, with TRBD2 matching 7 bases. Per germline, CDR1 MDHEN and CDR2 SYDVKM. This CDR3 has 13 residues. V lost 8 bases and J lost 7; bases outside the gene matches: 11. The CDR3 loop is CASFTPGTKEQYF. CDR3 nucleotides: TGTGCCAGCTTTACCCCCGGGACTAAAGAGCAGTACTTC.

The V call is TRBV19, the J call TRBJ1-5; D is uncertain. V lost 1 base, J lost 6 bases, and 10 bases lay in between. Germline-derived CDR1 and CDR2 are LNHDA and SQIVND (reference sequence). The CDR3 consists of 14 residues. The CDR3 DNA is TGTGCCAGTAGTATAGGCGGGAGGGCTCAGCCCCAGCATTTT. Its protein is CASSIGGRAQPQHF.

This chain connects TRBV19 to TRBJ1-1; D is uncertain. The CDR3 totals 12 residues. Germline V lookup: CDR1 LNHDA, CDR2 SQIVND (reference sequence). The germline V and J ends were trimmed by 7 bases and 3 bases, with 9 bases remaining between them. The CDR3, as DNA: TGTGCCAGTACCAGGTCATACACTGAAGCTTTCTTT. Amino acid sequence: CASTRSYTEAFF.

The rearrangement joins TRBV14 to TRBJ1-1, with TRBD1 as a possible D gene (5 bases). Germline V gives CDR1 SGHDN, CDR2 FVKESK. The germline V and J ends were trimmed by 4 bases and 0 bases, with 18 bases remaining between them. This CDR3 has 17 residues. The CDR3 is CASSRHQGGGMNTEAFF. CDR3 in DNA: TGTGCCAGCAGCCGACATCAGGGTGGTGGAATGAACACTGAAGCTTTCTTT.

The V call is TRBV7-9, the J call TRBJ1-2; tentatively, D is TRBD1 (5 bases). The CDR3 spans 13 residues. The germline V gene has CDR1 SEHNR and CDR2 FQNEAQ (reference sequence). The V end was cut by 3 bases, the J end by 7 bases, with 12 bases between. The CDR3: CASSFMGPAGYTF. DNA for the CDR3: TGTGCCAGCAGCTTCATGGGACCGGCTGGCTACACCTTC.

The DNA of the CDR3 is TGTGCCTGGAGTCAGGGAGGTCGGAACACTGAAGCTTTCTTT. It encodes CAWSQGGRNTEAFF. The gene calls are TRBV30 and TRBJ1-1; TRBD1 is a possible D gene (5 bases). The V end was cut by 2 bases, the J end by 1 base, with 11 bases between. This CDR3 contains 14 residues. The germline V gene encodes CDR1 GTSNPN and CDR2 SVGIG (reference sequence).

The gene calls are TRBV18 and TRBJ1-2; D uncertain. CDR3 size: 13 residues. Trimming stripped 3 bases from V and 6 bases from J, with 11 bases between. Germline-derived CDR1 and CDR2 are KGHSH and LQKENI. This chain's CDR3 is CASSPTRVDGYTF. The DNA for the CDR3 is TGTGCCAGCTCACCTACGAGGGTAGATGGCTACACCTTC.

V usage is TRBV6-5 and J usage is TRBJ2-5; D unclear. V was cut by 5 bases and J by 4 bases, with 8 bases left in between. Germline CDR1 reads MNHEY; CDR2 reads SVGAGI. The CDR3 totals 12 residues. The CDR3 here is CASSRIGETQYF. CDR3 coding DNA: TGTGCCAGCAGTCGAATCGGAGAGACCCAGTACTTC.

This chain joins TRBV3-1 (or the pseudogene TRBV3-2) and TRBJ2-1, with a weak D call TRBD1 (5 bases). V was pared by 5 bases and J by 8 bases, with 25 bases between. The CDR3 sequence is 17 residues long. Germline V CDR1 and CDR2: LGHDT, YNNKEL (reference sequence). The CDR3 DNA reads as TGTGCCAGCAGCTATTGGGCAGGGATCCCCTTGTCGGATGAGCAGTTCTTC. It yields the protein CASSYWAGIPLSDEQFF.

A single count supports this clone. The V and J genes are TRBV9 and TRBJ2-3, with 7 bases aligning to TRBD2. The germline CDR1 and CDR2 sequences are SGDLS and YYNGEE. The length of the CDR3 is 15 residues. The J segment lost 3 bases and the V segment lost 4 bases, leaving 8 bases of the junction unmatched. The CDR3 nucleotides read TGTGCCAGCAGCTTAACTAGCGATGTTACAGATACGCAGTATTTT. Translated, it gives CASSLTSDVTDTQYF.

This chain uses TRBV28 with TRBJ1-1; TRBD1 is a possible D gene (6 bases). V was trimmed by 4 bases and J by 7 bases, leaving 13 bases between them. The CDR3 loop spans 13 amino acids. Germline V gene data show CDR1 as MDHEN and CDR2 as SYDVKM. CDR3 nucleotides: TGTGCCAGCAGTTCTTCCGGGACAATTGAAGCTTTCTTT. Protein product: CASSSSGTIEAFF. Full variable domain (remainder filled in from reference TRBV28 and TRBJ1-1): DVKVTQSSRYLVKRTGEKVFLECVQDMDHENMFWYRQDPGLGLRLIYFSYDVKMKEKGDIPEGYSVSREKKERFSLILESASTNQTSMYLCASSSSGTIEAFFGQGTRLTVV.

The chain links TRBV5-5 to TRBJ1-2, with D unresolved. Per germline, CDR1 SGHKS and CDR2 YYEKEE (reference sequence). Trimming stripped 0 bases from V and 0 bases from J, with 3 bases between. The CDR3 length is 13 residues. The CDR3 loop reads CASSLGANYGYTF. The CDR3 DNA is TGTGCCAGCAGCTTGGGCGCTAACTATGGCTACACCTTC.

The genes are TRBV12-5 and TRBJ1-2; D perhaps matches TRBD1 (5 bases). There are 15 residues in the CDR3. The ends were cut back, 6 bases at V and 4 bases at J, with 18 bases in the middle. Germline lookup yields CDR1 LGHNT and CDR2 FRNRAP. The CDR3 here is CASGQSPGARYGYTF. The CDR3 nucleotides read TGTGCTAGTGGGCAAAGCCCCGGGGCCCGCTATGGCTACACCTTC.

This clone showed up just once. CDR3 coding DNA: TGTGCCAGCAGTTGGCAGGGAGGAAATTCACCCCTCCACTTT. Translating gives CASSWQGGNSPLHF. The chain is built from TRBV27 and TRBJ1-6, with D possibly matching TRBD1 (5 bases). V was pared by 4 bases and J by 7 bases, with 11 bases between. Germline V gene sequence: CDR1 MNHEY, CDR2 SMNVEV (reference sequence). The CDR3 runs 14 residues.

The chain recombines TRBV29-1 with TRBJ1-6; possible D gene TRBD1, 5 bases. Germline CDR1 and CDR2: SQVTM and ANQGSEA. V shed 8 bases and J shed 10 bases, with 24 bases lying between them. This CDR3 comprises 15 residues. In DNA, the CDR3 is TGCAGCATGATCCTGCGGGGGGAAGTGGGCTCACCCCTCCACTTT. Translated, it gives CSMILRGEVGSPLHF.

In DNA, the CDR3 is TGCGCCAGCAGTGATGGGCCCAGGAATGAGCAGTTCTTC. Protein: CASSDGPRNEQFF. The rearrangement uses TRBV10-1 and TRBJ2-1; D is unresolved. Trimming pared 3 bases from V and 7 bases from J, leaving 10 bases between. The germline CDR1 and CDR2 sequences are WNHNN and SYGVQD (reference sequence). This CDR3 has 13 residues.

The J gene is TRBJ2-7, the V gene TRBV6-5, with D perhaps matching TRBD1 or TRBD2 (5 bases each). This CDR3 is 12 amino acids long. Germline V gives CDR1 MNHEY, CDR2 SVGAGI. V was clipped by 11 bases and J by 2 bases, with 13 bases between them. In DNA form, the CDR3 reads TGTGCCGCCCGGGACCTCCCCTACGAGCAGTACTTC. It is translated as CAARDLPYEQYF.

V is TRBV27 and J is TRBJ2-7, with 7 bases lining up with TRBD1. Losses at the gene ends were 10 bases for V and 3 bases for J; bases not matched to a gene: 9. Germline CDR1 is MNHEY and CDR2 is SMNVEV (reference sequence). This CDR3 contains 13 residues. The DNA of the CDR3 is TGTGCCACCTGTCCGAGACAGGGCTACGAGCAGTACTTC. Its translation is CATCPRQGYEQYF.

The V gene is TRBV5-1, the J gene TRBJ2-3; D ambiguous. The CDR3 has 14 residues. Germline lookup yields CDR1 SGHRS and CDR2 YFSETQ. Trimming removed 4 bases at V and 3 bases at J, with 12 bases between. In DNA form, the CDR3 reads TGCGCCAGCAGCCCGAACTCCGGGACAGATACGCAGTATTTT. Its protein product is CASSPNSGTDTQYF.

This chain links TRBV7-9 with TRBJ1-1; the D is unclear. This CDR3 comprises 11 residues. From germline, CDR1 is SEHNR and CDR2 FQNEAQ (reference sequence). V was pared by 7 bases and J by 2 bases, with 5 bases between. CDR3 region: CASTPNTEAFF. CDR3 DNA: TGTGCCAGCACACCCAACACTGAAGCTTTCTTT.

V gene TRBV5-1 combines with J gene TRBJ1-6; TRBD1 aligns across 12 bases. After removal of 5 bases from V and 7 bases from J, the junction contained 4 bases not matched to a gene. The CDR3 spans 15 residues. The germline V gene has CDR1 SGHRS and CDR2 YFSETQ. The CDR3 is CASRLGQGANSPLHF. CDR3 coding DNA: TGCGCCAGCAGGCTGGGACAGGGGGCGAATTCACCCCTCCACTTT.

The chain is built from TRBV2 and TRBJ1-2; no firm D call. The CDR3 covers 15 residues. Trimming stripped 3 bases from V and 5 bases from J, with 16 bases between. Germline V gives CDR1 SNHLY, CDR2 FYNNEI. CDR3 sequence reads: CASSDRLQWEYGYTF. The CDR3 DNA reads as TGTGCCAGCAGTGACAGACTTCAGTGGGAATATGGCTACACCTTC.

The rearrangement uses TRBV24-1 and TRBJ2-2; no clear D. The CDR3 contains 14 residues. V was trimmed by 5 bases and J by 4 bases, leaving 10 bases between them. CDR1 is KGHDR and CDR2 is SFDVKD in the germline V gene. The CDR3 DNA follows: TGTGCCACCAGTGTAGCTATCGGCACCGGGGAGCTGTTTTTT. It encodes CATSVAIGTGELFF.